This T cell receptor (beta chain) was profiled in a study of blood T cell repertoires in COVID-19. Study-wide background: T cells, B-cell-depleted T cells, or PBMCs provided the cDNA or gDNA that served as material.

Authors' data handling: Nucleated cell counts were estimated from reference gene primer amplification. The data were produced by immunoSEQ multiplex PCR, yet TCRdb's version contains in-frame clones alone and is incomplete. The DNA was the basis for D and trimming; V, J and clone size are from that table. The sample records 150,000 to 200,000 clones, approximately 79% being singletons. The ends lost 3 bases at V and 10 bases at J; junction bases unmatched: 8. The CDR3 is 16 amino acids. From germline, CDR1 is MNHEY and CDR2 SMNVEV (reference sequence). The sample comprised peripheral blood. V gene TRBV27 combines with J gene TRBJ1-6; 11 bases agree with TRBD1. The clonotype was recovered from a woman older than 75 with acute or convalescent COVID-19. The CDR3 region is CASSFLLDRGRSPLHF. The CDR3 DNA reads as TGTGCCAGCAGTTTTTTGTTGGACAGGGGGCGATCACCCCTCCACTTT.